Each of the 25 T cell receptor beta chains below was sequenced from the same sample in a study of CD8 T cells in ankylosing spondylitis. One entry per CDR3 protein results from TCRdb running MiXCR on the 5' RACE reads. The table has 180,000 or so distinct CDR3 sequences, roughly 11% seen once. Sequencing was carried out using blood, either unsorted or a sorted T cell fraction (not recorded which). The receptors originated from a male donor with ankylosing spondylitis or in good health (not recorded which).

Ten or more counts support this clonotype. V is TRBV6-2 or TRBV6-3 and J is TRBJ2-3; no clear D gene. V was clipped by 6 bases and J by 5 bases, with 18 bases between them. Germline CDR1 MNHEY, CDR2 SVGEGT. The CDR3 is made up of 15 amino acids. In nucleotides, the CDR3 is TGTGCCAGCAGACCCTTAAGCGTGGGCAGAGATACGCAGTATTTT. Amino acids: CASRPLSVGRDTQYF.

This clonotype was recorded many times. This chain links TRBV11-1 with TRBJ2-3; TRBD2 aligns across 9 bases. Unmatched junction bases numbered 21, after V lost 5 bases and J lost 0 bases. Per the germline V gene, CDR1 is SGHAT and CDR2 is FQDESV (reference sequence). The CDR3 is 21 amino acids. Here the CDR3 DNA reads TGTGCCAGCAGCCCCCGCCACCTGGCGGGACTAGCTCTAACTAGCACAGATACGCAGTATTTT. Translating gives CASSPRHLAGLALTSTDTQYF.

In this sample, this clonotype turned up many times. CDR3 residues: CASSLEASGGRNEQFF. CDR3 DNA sequence: TGTGCCAGCAGCTTAGAGGCTAGCGGGGGCCGTAATGAGCAGTTCTTC. The chain is built from TRBV7-6 and TRBJ2-1; 10 nucleotides align to TRBD2. The germline gives CDR1 SGHVS, CDR2 FNYEAQ. After removal of 1 base from V and 7 bases from J, the junction contained 7 bases not matched to a gene. CDR3 size: 16 residues.

This clonotype was counted many times. This CDR3 is CASRDRGPYEQYF. In DNA form, the CDR3 reads TGTGCCAGCAGGGACAGGGGGCCCTACGAGCAGTACTTC. This chain joins TRBV28 and TRBJ2-7; 11 bases are a match to TRBD1. The CDR3 spans 13 residues. V shed 6 bases, J shed 2 bases, and the junction held 0 bases outside the gene matches. From germline, CDR1 is MDHEN and CDR2 SYDVKM. The full variable domain, completed using reference TRBV28 and TRBJ2-7, is DVKVTQSSRYLVKRTGEKVFLECVQDMDHENMFWYRQDPGLGLRLIYFSYDVKMKEKGDIPEGYSVSREKKERFSLILESASTNQTSMYLCASRDRGPYEQYFGPGTRLTVT.

With regard to this clonotype: A single base separates this from a much larger clone, so it may be a read error. This chain uses TRBV29-1 with TRBJ2-5; the D gene is possibly TRBD2 (6 bases). CDR1 is SQVTM and CDR2 is ANQGSEA in the germline V gene. The CDR3 covers 14 residues. The CDR3, as DNA: TGCGGCGTTGAAGGAGGGGCTGGGCAAGAGACCCAGTACTTC. Amino acid sequence: CGVEGGAGQETQYF.

This clonotype occurred many times. This chain connects TRBV5-1 to TRBJ2-3; 9 bases match TRBD2. This CDR3 contains 14 residues. The J segment lost 4 bases and the V segment lost 4 bases, leaving 4 bases of the junction unmatched. Germline V CDR1 and CDR2: SGHRS, YFSETQ. CDR3 amino acids: CASSRTSVADTQYF. The CDR3 nucleotides read TGCGCCAGCAGCAGGACTAGCGTAGCAGATACGCAGTATTTT.

V is TRBV29-1 and J is TRBJ2-3; 9 positions agree with TRBD1. The CDR3 loop spans 14 amino acids. Germline CDR1 is SQVTM and CDR2 is ANQGSEA. V was clipped by 3 bases and J by 9 bases; unmatched bases: 10. The CDR3 here is CSVEGGQGTWTQYF. CDR3 coding DNA: TGCAGCGTTGAGGGGGGACAGGGCACTTGGACGCAGTATTTT.

This clonotype was recorded many times. The CDR3 sequence: CASSQDFRTGTYEQYF. The DNA for the CDR3 is TGCGCCAGCAGCCAAGATTTCAGGACAGGGACCTACGAGCAGTACTTC. The chain uses TRBV4-3 and TRBJ2-7; 8 bases line up with TRBD1. V trimming: 0 bases; J trimming: 2 bases; junction bases outside the gene matches: 6. This CDR3 region has 16 residues. CDR1 LGHNA and CDR2 YSLEER come from the germline V gene.

Ten or more counts support this clonotype. The chain combines TRBV11-1 with TRBJ2-2, with D hard to call. The ends were cut back, 0 bases at V and 2 bases at J, with 7 bases in the middle. The CDR3 length is 15 residues. In germline, CDR1 is SGHAT, CDR2 FQDESV (reference sequence). This CDR3 is CASSLAGFNTGELFF. The CDR3 region has the DNA TGTGCCAGCAGCTTAGCCGGCTTCAACACCGGGGAGCTGTTTTTT.

This clonotype came up many times. V usage is TRBV4-1 and J usage is TRBJ2-7, with unresolved D. The CDR3 loop spans 14 amino acids. Germline CDR1 and CDR2: MGHRA and YSYEKL. V lost 5 bases and J lost 0, with 11 bases in between. CDR3 in amino acids: CASSFDISSYEQYF. The CDR3 coding sequence is TGCGCCAGCAGCTTCGACATCAGCTCCTACGAGCAGTACTTC.

There are many counts of this clonotype. The gene calls are TRBV24-1 and TRBJ2-1; D remains unclear. There are 13 residues in the CDR3. Germline V CDR1 and CDR2: KGHDR, SFDVKD. Trimming shortened V by 4 bases and J by 14 bases, and 17 bases separated the two germline ends. The CDR3 sequence is CATSDPEVAPEFF. CDR3 bases: TGTGCCACCAGTGACCCCGAGGTGGCTCCGGAGTTCTTC.

The rearrangement links TRBV27 to TRBJ2-3; TRBD2 might be the D (6 bases). The CDR3 loop spans 16 amino acids. Trimming stripped 11 bases from V and 3 bases from J, with 24 bases between. Germline V gives CDR1 MNHEY, CDR2 SMNVEV (reference sequence). The CDR3 loop is CAAGGLGLGKTDTQYF. Written as DNA, the CDR3 is TGTGCCGCCGGAGGGTTGGGGCTCGGAAAAACAGATACGCAGTATTTT.

This clonotype was counted ten times or more. The CDR3 DNA sequence: TGTGCCAGCAGTCCCTCAGGGAACACCGGGGAGCTGTTTTTT. This codes for CASSPSGNTGELFF. V is TRBV7-7 and J is TRBJ2-2; D remains ambiguous. The CDR3 is 14 amino acids. Trimming left V 6 bases short and J 1 base short, with 9 bases between. Germline assignment: CDR1 SSHAT and CDR2 FNYEAQ (reference sequence).

In its sample, this clonotype was seen many times. The chain is built from TRBV10-3 and TRBJ2-1; 10 positions agree with TRBD2. Germline values: CDR1 ENHRY, CDR2 SYGVKD. This CDR3 is built from 14 residues. With V trimmed by 0 bases and J by 7 bases, 0 bases remained unmatched. The CDR3 DNA is TGTGCCATCAGTGAGTCGACTAGCGGGAATGAGCAGTTCTTC. Protein sequence: CAISESTSGNEQFF.

This clonotype was recorded many times. This chain uses TRBV7-8 with TRBJ2-3; tentatively, D is TRBD1 or TRBD2 (5 bases each). Between the trimmed V and J ends, which lost 3 bases and 0 bases, there was a span of 13 bases. The CDR3 has 16 residues. Germline V gene data show CDR1 as SGHVS and CDR2 as FQNEAQ. CDR3 sequence reads: CASSLGGGGSTDTQYF. As DNA, the CDR3 is TGTGCCAGCAGCTTGGGTGGTGGGGGTAGCACAGATACGCAGTATTTT.

The chain couples TRBV2 to TRBJ2-7; 9 bases are shared with TRBD1. With V trimmed by 2 bases and J by 2 bases, 10 bases remained unmatched. Germline CDR1 and CDR2: SNHLY and FYNNEI. The CDR3 spans 17 residues. CDR3 in DNA: TGTGCCAGCAGTGAATCTGGGACAGGGATCCCTCCCTACGAGCAGTACTTC. Translated: CASSESGTGIPPYEQYF.

Points on this clonotype: One base away lies a much larger clone, so this may be a sequencing read error. The DNA for the CDR3 is TGTGTCAGCAGCCAGACAGGGGGGAGCAATCAGCCCCAGCATTTT. Protein product: CVSSQTGGSNQPQHF. J is TRBJ1-5 and V is TRBV12-3 or TRBV12-4; 9 bases line up with TRBD1. The length of the CDR3 is 15 residues.

To note about this clonotype: A much larger clone differs from this one at a single base, so this may be a read error. The J gene is TRBJ1-2, the V gene TRBV2, with a tentative D call TRBD1 (6 bases). This CDR3 comprises 14 residues. Germline CDR1 SNHLY, CDR2 FYNNEI. The CDR3 coding sequence is TGTACCAGCAGTGAAAGGCAGGGGAGCTATGGCTACACCTTC. Protein: CTSSERQGSYGYTF.

This clonotype was observed at least ten times. V and J are TRBV29-1 and TRBJ2-5, with D possibly being TRBD1 (6 bases). The CDR3 runs 13 residues. Germline V gene sequence: CDR1 SQVTM, CDR2 ANQGSEA. The V and J ends lost 2 bases and 6 bases respectively, with 13 bases between them. The CDR3 bases are TGCAGCGTTGAACGGGCGCAGGGGCAGACCCAGTACTTC. It yields the protein CSVERAQGQTQYF.

Many counts were recorded for this clonotype. This sequence joins TRBV3-1 and TRBJ2-5, with no clear D. V was cut by 0 bases and J by 5 bases, with 13 bases left in between. Germline CDR1 reads LGHDT; CDR2 reads YNNKEL (reference sequence). The CDR3 loop spans 15 amino acids. DNA for the CDR3: TGTGCCAGCAGCCAAGATCGGGTTCACATCGAGACCCAGTACTTC. Protein product: CASSQDRVHIETQYF.

This clonotype was seen more than once but under ten times. The V gene is TRBV7-6, the J gene TRBJ2-7; 9 bases are a match to TRBD1. J gave up 3 bases and V 4 bases, and 10 bases lay outside the gene matches. The CDR3 totals 16 residues. Germline V CDR1 and CDR2: SGHVS, FNYEAQ. The CDR3 coding sequence is TGTGCCAGCAGCTCCCATTTTGGACAGGGGTTCTACGAGCAGTACTTC. As protein: CASSSHFGQGFYEQYF.

The V call is TRBV7-9, the J call TRBJ2-1; D is ambiguous. Trimming took off 5 bases at V and 4 bases at J, with 12 bases between the two ends. The CDR3 extends over 14 amino acids. CDR1 is SEHNR and CDR2 is FQNEAQ in the germline V gene (reference sequence). CDR3 nucleotide sequence: TGTGCCAGCAGCGGCGGTCCAGCTTACAATGAGCAGTTCTTC. Protein: CASSGGPAYNEQFF.

This clonotype was recorded at least ten times. The V and J genes are TRBV12-3 or TRBV12-4 and TRBJ2-5; weak D call: TRBD2 (5 bases). Trimming shortened V by 8 bases and J by 1 base, and 11 bases separated the two germline ends. The CDR3 is 13 amino acids. This chain's CDR3 is CASAAGSQETQYF. The DNA for the CDR3 is TGTGCCAGCGCGGCGGGCTCCCAAGAGACCCAGTACTTC.

Ten or more counts support this clonotype. The chain has TRBV6-1 and TRBJ2-5, with TRBD2 matching 8 bases. Per germline, CDR1 MNHNS and CDR2 SASEGT. The CDR3 length is 15 residues. Trimming removed 6 bases from V and 5 bases from J; junction bases left unmatched: 11. CDR3 bases: TGTGCCAGCAGGGGGACTAGTCGGCTCTGGGAGACCCAGTACTTC. It encodes CASRGTSRLWETQYF.

This clonotype was observed many times. This chain uses TRBV12-3 or TRBV12-4 with TRBJ1-2; 8 nucleotides agree with TRBD1. The CDR3 runs 12 residues. J gave up 6 bases and V 10 bases, and 7 bases lay outside the gene matches. The CDR3 coding sequence is TGTGCCAACGCAGGGGGCGCTGATGGCTACACCTTC. Translating it yields CANAGGADGYTF.